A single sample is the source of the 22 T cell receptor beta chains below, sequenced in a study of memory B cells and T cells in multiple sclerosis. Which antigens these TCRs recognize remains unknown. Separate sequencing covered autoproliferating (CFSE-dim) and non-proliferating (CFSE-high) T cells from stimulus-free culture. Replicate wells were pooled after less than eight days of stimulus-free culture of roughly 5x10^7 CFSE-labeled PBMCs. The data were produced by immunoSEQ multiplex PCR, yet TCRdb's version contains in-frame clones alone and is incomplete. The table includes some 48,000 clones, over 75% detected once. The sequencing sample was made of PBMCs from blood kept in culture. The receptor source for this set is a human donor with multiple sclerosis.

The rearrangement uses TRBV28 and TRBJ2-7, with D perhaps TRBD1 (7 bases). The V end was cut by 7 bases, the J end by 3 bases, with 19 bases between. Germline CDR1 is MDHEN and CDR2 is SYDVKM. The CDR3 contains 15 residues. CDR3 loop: CASNIQGRYGYEQYF. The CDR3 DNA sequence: TGTGCCAGCAACATACAGGGGAGGTATGGCTACGAGCAGTACTTC.

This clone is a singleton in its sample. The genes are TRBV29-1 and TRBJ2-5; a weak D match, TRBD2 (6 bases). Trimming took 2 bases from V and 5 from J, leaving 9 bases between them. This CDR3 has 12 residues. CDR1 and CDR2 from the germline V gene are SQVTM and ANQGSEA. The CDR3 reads CSVESGEETQYF. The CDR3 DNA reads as TGCAGCGTTGAATCGGGGGAGGAGACCCAGTACTTC.

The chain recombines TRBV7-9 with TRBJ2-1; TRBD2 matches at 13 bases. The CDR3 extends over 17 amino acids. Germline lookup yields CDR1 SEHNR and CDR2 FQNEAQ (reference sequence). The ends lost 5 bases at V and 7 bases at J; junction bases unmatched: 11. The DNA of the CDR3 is TGTGCCAGCAGCCGCCACCTATCGACTAGCGGGAGGAATGAGCAGTTCTTC. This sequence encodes CASSRHLSTSGRNEQFF.

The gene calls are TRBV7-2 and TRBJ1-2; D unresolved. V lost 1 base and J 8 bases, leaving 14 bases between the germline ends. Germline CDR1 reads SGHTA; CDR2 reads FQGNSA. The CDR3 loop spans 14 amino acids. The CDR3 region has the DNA TGTGCCAGCAGCTTAGGGGCCGCCCGCAGGGGCTACACCTTC. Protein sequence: CASSLGAARRGYTF.

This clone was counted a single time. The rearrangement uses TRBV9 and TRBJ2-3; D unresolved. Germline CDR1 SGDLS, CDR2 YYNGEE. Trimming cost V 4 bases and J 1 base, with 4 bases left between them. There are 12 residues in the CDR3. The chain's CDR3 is CASSSRTDTQYF. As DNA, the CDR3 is TGTGCCAGCAGCTCCCGCACAGATACGCAGTATTTT.

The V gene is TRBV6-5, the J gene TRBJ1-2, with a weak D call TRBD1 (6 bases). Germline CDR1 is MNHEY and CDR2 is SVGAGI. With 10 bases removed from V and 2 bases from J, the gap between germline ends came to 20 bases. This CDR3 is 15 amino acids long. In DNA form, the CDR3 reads TGTGCCACACTGAAGTTGAGGGGGGGGAACTATGGCTACACCTTC. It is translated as CATLKLRGGNYGYTF.

CDR3 residues: CASSLALSGTTANYGYTF. CDR3 nucleotides: TGTGCCAGCAGCTTAGCGTTGTCAGGGACCACTGCTAACTATGGCTACACCTTC. J is TRBJ1-2 and V is TRBV7-2; D is possibly TRBD1 (5 bases). CDR1 and CDR2 (germline): SGHTA, FQGNSA. Trimming left V 0 bases short and J 0 bases short, with 17 bases between. CDR3 length: 18 amino acids.

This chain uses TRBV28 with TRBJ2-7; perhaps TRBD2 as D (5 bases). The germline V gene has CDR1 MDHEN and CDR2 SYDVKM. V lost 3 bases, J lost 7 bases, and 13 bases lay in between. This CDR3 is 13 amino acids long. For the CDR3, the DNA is TGTGCCAGCAGTTTCGGAGGACCGAAAGAGCAGTACTTC. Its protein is CASSFGGPKEQYF.

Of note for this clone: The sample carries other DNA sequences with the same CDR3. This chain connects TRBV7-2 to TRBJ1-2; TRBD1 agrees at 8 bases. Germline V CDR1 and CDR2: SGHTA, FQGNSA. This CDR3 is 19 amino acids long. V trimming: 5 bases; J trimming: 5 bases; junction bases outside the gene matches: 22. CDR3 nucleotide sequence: TGTGCCAGCAGCCCGGTAGCTCCCTTATTTGGGACAGGAGTTTATGGCTACACCTTC. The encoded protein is CASSPVAPLFGTGVYGYTF.

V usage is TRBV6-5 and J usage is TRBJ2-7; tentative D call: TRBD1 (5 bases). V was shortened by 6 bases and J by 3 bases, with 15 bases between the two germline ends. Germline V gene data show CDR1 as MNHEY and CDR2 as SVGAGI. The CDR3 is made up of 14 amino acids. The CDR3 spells CASSLRQQNYEQYF. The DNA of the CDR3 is TGTGCCAGCAGCCTCAGACAGCAAAACTACGAGCAGTACTTC.

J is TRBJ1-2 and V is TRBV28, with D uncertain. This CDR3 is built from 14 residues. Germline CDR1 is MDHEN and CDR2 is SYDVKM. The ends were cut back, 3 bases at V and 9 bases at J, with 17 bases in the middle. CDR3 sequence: CASSFETVARSYTF. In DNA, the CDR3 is TGTGCCAGCAGTTTCGAAACAGTTGCACGTAGCTACACCTTC.

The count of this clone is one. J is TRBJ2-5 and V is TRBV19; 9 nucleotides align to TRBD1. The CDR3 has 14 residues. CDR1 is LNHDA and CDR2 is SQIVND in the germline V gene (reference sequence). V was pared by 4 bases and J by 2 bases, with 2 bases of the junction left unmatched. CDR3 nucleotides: TGTGCCAGTAGTAGGACAGGGGTACAAGAGACCCAGTACTTC. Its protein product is CASSRTGVQETQYF.

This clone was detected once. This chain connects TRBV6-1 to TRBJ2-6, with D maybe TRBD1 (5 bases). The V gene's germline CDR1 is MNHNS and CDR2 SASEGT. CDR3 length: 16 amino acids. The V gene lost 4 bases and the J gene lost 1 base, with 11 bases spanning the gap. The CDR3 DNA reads TGTGCCAGCAGTGGACCCAGGGTGTCTGGGGCCAACGTCCTGACTTTC. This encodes CASSGPRVSGANVLTF.

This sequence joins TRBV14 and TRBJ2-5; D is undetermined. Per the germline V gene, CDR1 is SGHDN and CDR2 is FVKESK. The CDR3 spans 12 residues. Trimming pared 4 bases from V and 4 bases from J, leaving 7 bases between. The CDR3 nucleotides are TGTGCCAGCAGCCTGAACAGAGAGACCCAGTACTTC. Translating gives CASSLNRETQYF.

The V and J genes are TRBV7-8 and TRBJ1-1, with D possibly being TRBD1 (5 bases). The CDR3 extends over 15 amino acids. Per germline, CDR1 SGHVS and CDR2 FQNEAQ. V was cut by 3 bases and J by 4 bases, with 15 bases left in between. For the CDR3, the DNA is TGTGCCAGCAGCTTCCTAACTATCGGGGGCACTGAAGCTTTCTTT. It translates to CASSFLTIGGTEAFF.

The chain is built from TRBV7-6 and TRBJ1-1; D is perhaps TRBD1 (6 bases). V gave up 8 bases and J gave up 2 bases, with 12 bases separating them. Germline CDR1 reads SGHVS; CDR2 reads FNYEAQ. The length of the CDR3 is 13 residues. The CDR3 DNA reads TGTGCCAGCCTGGGGGGCGGAAACACTGAAGCTTTCTTT. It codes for CASLGGGNTEAFF.

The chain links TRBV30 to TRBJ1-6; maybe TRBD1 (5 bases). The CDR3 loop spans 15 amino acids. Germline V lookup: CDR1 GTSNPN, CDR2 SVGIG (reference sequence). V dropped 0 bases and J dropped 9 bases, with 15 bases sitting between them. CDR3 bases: TGTGCCTGGAGTGTAGGATTGCAGGGAGGTTCACCCCTCCACTTT. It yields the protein CAWSVGLQGGSPLHF. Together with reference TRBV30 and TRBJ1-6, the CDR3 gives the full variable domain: SQTIHQWPATLVQPVGSPLSLECTVEGTSNPNLYWYRQAAGRGLQLLFYSVGIGQISSEVPQNLSASRPQDRQFILSSKKLLLSDSGFYLCAWSVGLQGGSPLHFGNGTRLTVT.

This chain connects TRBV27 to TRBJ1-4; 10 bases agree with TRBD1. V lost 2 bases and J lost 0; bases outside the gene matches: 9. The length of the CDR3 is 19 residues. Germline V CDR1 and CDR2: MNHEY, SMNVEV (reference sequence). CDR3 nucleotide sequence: TGTGCCAGCAGTTTAAACCCGGGACAGGGGAGGTCAACTAATGAAAAACTGTTTTTT. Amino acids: CASSLNPGQGRSTNEKLFF. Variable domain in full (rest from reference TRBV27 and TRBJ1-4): EAQVTQNPRYLITVTGKKLTVTCSQNMNHEYMSWYRQDPGLGLRQIYYSMNVEVTDKGDVPEGYKVSRKEKRNFPLILESPSPNQTSLYFCASSLNPGQGRSTNEKLFFGSGTQLSVL.

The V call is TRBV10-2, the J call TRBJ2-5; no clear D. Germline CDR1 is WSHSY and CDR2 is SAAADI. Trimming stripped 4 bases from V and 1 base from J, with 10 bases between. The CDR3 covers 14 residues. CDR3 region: CASSVVGSQETQYF. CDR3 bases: TGCGCCAGCAGTGTGGTGGGGTCCCAAGAGACCCAGTACTTC.

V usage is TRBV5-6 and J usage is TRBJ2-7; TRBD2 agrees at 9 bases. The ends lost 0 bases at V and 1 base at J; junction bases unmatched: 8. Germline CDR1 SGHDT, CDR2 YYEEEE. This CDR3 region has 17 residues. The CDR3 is CASSLGPPSGESYEQYF. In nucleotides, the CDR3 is TGTGCCAGCAGCTTGGGGCCACCTAGCGGGGAATCCTACGAGCAGTACTTC.

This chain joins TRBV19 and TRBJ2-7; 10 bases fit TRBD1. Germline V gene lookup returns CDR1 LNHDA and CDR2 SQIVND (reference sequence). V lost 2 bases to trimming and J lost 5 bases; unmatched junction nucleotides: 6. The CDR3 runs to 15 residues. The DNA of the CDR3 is TGTGCCAGTAGTATACCCCGGGACAGGGGTCACGAGCAGTACTTC. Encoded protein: CASSIPRDRGHEQYF. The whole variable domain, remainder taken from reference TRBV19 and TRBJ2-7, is DGGITQSPKYLFRKEGQNVTLSCEQNLNHDAMYWYRQDPGQGLRLIYYSQIVNDFQKGDIAEGYSVSREKKESFPLTVTSAQKNPTAFYLCASSIPRDRGHEQYFGPGTRLTVT.

In DNA, the CDR3 is TGTGCCAGCGTGGAGTGGGACAGGCTTTACTACGAGCAGTACTTC. It translates to CASVEWDRLYYEQYF. V is TRBV7-9 and J is TRBJ2-7, with 8 bases identical to TRBD1. CDR3 length: 15 amino acids. Germline values: CDR1 SEHNR, CDR2 FQNEAQ (reference sequence). V was pared by 8 bases and J by 3 bases, with 12 bases of the junction left unmatched.